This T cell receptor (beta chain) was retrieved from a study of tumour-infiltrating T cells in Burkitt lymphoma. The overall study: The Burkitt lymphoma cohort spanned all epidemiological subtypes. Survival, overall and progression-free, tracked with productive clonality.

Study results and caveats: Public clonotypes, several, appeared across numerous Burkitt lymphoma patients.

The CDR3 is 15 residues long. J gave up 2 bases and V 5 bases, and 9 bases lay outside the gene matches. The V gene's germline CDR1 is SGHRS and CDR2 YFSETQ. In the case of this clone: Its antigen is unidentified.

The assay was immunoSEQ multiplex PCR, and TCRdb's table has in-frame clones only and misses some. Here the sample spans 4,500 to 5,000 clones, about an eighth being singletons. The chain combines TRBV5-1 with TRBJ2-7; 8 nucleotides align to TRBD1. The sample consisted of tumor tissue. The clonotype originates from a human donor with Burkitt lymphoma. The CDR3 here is CASRLRTGSAYEQYF. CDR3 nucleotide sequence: TGCGCCAGCAGGCTGAGGACAGGGTCAGCCTACGAGCAGTACTTC.